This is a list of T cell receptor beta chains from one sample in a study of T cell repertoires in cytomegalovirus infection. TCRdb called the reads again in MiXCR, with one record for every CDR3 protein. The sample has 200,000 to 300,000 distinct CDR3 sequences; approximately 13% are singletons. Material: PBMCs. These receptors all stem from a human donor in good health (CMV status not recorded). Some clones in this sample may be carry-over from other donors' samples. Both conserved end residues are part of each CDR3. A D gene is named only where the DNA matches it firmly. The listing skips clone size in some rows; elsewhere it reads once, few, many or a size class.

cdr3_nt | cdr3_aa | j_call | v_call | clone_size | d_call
TGCAGTGCTAGTGAGACAGGGGTTCGGGAGACCCAGTACTTC | CSASETGVRETQYF | TRBJ2-5 | TRBV20-1 | few | TRBD1
TGTGCCAGCAGCTTAAGGGGGTCTAGCCCCTCTAGCACAGATACGCAGTATTTT | CASSLRGSSPSSTDTQYF | TRBJ2-3 | TRBV7-8 | many | NA
TGTGCCAGCAGTTTTCGGAGCGGGAGTTTTGATGAGCAGTTCTTC | CASSFRSGSFDEQFF | TRBJ2-1 | TRBV12-3/TRBV12-4 | few | TRBD2
TGTGCCAGCAGCCAAGAGGTGGGCCACCCAAACATTCAGTACTTC | CASSQEVGHPNIQYF | TRBJ2-4 | TRBV3-1 | NA | NA
TGCAGTGCTAGAGATGGAGCGGGAGTCACCGGGGAGCTGTTTTTT | CSARDGAGVTGELFF | TRBJ2-2 | TRBV20-1 | many | TRBD2
TGCAGTGCTAGTGGACTAGCGGCTAGCACAGATACGCAGTATTTT | CSASGLAASTDTQYF | TRBJ2-3 | TRBV20-1 | few | TRBD2
TGCAGTGCTAGTAAGTTAACAGGGGAATCCTACGAGCAGTACTTC | CSASKLTGESYEQYF | TRBJ2-7 | TRBV20-1 | NA | TRBD1
TGTGCCAGCAGCCAGCAGGGCGACTCCTACAATGAGCAGTTCTTC | CASSQQGDSYNEQFF | TRBJ2-1 | TRBV2 | few | NA
TGTGCCAGCAGCTTAGTGGGAGGACAGGGACCTAACACCGGGGAGCTGTTTTTT | CASSLVGGQGPNTGELFF | TRBJ2-2 | TRBV7-2 | NA | TRBD1
TGCAGTGCTAGCCCCCTGGGCCAAGAGACCCAGTACTTC | CSASPLGQETQYF | TRBJ2-5 | TRBV20-1 | many | NA
TGTGCCAGCAGCTTAAAAGCCGGTAACATGAACACTGAAGCTTTCTTT | CASSLKAGNMNTEAFF | TRBJ1-1 | TRBV7-3 | many | NA
TGTGCCAGTAGTGAAGACAGGGGCGCGGGCATTCAGTACTTC | CASSEDRGAGIQYF | TRBJ2-4 | TRBV19 | many | TRBD1
TGCAGCGTTTACGCCGGGCTCGAGCAGTTCTTC | CSVYAGLEQFF | TRBJ2-1 | TRBV29-1 | few | NA